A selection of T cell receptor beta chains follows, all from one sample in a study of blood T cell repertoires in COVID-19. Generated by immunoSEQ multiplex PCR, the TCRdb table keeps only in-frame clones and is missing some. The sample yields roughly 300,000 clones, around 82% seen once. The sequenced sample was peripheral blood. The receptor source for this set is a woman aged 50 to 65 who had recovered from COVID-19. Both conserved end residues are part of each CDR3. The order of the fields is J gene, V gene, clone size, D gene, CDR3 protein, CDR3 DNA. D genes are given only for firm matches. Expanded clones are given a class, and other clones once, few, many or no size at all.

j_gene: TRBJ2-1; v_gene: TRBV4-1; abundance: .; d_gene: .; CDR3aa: CASSQAATYNEQFF; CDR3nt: TGCGCCAGCAGCCAGGCGGCCACATACAATGAGCAGTTCTTC
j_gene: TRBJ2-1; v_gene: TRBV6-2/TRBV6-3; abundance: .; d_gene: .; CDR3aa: CASSLPPWSISHNEQFF; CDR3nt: TGTGCCAGCAGTTTACCCCCGTGGAGCATTAGCCACAATGAGCAGTTCTTC
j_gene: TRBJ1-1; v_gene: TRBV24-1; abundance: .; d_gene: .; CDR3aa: CAASKGLGTEAFF; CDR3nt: TGTGCCGCCAGTAAGGGGCTTGGCACTGAAGCTTTCTTT
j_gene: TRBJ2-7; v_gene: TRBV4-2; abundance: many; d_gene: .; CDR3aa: CASSQAPGQSYEQYF; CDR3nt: TGTGCCAGCAGCCAAGCCCCGGGACAAAGTTACGAGCAGTACTTC
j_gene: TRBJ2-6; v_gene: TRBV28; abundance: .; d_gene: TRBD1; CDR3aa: CASSSGQGSGVLTF; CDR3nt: TGTGCCAGCAGTTCGGGACAGGGATCAGGGGTGCTGACTTTC
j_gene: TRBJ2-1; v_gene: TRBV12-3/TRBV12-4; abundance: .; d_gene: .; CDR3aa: CASSLELRDEQFF; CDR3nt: TGTGCCAGCAGTTTAGAGCTGCGCGATGAGCAGTTCTTC
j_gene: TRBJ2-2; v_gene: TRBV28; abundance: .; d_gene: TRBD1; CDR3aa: CASRSGTGNTGELFF; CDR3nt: TGTGCCAGCAGATCCGGGACAGGGAACACCGGGGAGCTGTTTTTT
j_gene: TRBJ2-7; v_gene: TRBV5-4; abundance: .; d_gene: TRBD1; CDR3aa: CASSPPTGSGEQYF; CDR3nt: TGTGCCAGCAGCCCTCCGACAGGGTCGGGTGAGCAGTACTTC
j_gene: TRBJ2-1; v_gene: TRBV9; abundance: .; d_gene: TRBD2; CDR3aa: CASSVVSSGGNEQFF; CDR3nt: TGTGCCAGCAGCGTAGTTAGTAGCGGGGGGAATGAGCAGTTCTTC
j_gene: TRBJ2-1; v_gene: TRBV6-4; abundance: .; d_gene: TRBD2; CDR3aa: CASSPLAGGYNEQFF; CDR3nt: TGTGCCAGCAGTCCCCTAGCGGGGGGTTACAATGAGCAGTTCTTC
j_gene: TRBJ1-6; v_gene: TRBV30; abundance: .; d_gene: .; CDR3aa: CAWSGAGHSPLHF; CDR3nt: TGTGCCTGGAGTGGGGCGGGGCATTCACCCCTCCACTTT
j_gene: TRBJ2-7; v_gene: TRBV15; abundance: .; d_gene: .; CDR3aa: CATSYRQVISEQYF; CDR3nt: TGTGCCACCAGCTATCGACAGGTTATTAGCGAGCAGTACTTC
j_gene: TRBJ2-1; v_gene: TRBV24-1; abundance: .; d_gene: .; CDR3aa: CATSDFSQKQFF; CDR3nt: TGTGCCACCAGTGATTTTTCGCAGAAGCAGTTCTTC
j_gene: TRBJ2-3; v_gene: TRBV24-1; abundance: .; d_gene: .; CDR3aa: CATSRQGPADTQYF; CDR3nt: TGTGCCACCTCCCGGCAGGGTCCGGCAGATACGCAGTATTTT
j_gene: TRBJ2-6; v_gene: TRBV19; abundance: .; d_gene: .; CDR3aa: CASSPGGRSGANVLTF; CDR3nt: TGTGCCAGTAGTCCAGGGGGGAGATCTGGGGCCAACGTCCTGACTTTC
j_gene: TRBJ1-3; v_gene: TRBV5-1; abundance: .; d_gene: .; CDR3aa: CASSPFSGTTGNTIYF; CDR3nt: TGCGCCAGCAGCCCGTTCTCAGGGACAACTGGAAACACCATATATTTT
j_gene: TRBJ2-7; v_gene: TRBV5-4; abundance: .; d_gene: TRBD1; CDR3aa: CASSFGTGGSYEQYF; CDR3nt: TGTGCCAGCAGCTTTGGGACAGGGGGATCCTACGAGCAGTACTTC
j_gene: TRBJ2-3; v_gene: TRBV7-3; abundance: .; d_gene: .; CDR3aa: CASSPHPTVQGRQYF; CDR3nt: TGTGCCAGCAGCCCGCACCCGACCGTACAGGGAAGGCAGTATTTT